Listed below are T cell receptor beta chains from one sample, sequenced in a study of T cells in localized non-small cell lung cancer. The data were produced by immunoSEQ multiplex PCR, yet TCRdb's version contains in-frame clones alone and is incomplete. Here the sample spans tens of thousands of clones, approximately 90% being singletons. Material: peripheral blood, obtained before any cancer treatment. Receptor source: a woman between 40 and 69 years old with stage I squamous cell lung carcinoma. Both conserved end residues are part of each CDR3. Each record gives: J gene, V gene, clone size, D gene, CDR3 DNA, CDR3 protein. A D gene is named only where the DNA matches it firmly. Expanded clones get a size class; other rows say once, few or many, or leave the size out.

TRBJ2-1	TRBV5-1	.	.	TGCGCCAGCAGCTTGGTCTACAATGAGCAGTTCTTC	CASSLVYNEQFF
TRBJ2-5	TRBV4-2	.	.	TGTGCCAGCAGCCCCAGAACGGGCGAGACCCAGTACTTC	CASSPRTGETQYF
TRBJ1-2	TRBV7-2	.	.	TGTGCCAGCAGCTTAGAGGGTAATAACTATGGCTACACCTTC	CASSLEGNNYGYTF
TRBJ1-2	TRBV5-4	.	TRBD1	TGTGCCAGCATGGGGGACAGGGTGGATTTGGGTGGCTACACCTTC	CASMGDRVDLGGYTF
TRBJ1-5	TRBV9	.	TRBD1	TGTGCCAGCAGCGTAGCGGGACAGGGGGACCAGCCCCAGCATTTT	CASSVAGQGDQPQHF
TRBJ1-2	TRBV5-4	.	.	TGTGCCAGCAGCTTGGTTTCCGGGGCTGGAAACTATGGCTACACCTTC	CASSLVSGAGNYGYTF
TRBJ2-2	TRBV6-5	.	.	TGTGCCAGCAGTTACATGGGCGGGGAGCTGTTTTTT	CASSYMGGELFF
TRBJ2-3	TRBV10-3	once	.	TGTGCCATCAGTGAGTCCGAGGGCACAGATACGCAGTATTTT	CAISESEGTDTQYF
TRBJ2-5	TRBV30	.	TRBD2	TGTGCCTGGAGTGTACCCATGACTAGCTACCAAGAGACCCAGTACTTC	CAWSVPMTSYQETQYF
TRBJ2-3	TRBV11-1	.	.	TGTGCCAGCAGCCCCCCTGCGGGGAGAGATACGCAGTATTTT	CASSPPAGRDTQYF
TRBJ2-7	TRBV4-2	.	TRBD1	TGTGCCAGCAGCCAAGTACAGGGGGCATTCTACGAGCAGTACTTC	CASSQVQGAFYEQYF
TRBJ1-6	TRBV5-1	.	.	TGCGCCAGCAGCCCAATGGCCGGGGGAGGGAATTCACCCCTCCACTTT	CASSPMAGGGNSPLHF
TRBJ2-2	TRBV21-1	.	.	TGTGCCAGCTCCCGGGGGACCGGGGAGCTGTTTTTT	CASSRGTGELFF
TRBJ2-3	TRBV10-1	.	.	TGCGCCAGCAGTACGACTAGCACAGATACGCAGTATTTT	CASSTTSTDTQYF
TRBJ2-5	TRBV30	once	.	TGTGCCTGGACCCCCCTCGGGGGCCGTGTACCAGAGACCCAGTACTTC	CAWTPLGGRVPETQYF
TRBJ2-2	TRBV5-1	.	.	TGCGCCAGCGCTCCCCTAGGCGCCGGGGAGCTGTTTTTT	CASAPLGAGELFF
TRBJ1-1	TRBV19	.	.	TGTGCCAGTAGCCAAGAGAGGAGAACTGAAGCTTTCTTT	CASSQERRTEAFF
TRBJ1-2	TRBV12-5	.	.	TGTGCTAGTGGTTTGGAGGAATACGGCTACACCTTC	CASGLEEYGYTF
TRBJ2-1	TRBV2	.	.	TGTGCCAGCAGTGAAGGCCTGGGTGAGCAGTTCTTC	CASSEGLGEQFF
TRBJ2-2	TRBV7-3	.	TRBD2	TGTGCCAGCAGCTTAAGTAGCGGGGGAACCGGGGAGCTGTTTTTT	CASSLSSGGTGELFF
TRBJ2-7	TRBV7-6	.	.	TGTGCCAGCAGCTTTGCAAACGAGCAGTACTTC	CASSFANEQYF
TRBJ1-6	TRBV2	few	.	TGTGCCAGCAGATCAGGGGTCCGCTCTAATTCACCCCTCCACTTT	CASRSGVRSNSPLHF
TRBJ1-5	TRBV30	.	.	TGTGCCTGGAGTTACGATAGCAATCAGCCCCAGCATTTT	CAWSYDSNQPQHF
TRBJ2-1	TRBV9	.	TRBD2	TGTGCCAGCACCTCGGGACTAGTGGACTCCAATGAGCAGTTCTTC	CASTSGLVDSNEQFF
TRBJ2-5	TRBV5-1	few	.	TGCGCCAGCAGCAGCGGGGGACAGTTCCAAGAGACCCAGTACTTC	CASSSGGQFQETQYF
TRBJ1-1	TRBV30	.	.	TGTGCCTGGACCCCCCGTACACCGAACACTGAAGCTTTCTTT	CAWTPRTPNTEAFF
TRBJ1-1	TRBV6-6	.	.	TGTGCCAGCAGTTACCAGAACACTGAAGCTTTCTTT	CASSYQNTEAFF
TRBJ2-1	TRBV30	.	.	TGTGCCTGGAACGAGGGCAGGTACTACAATGAGCAGTTCTTC	CAWNEGRYYNEQFF
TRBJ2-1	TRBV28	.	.	TGTGCCAGCAGTTTAGCCCAGACCACTCACAATGAGCAGTTCTTC	CASSLAQTTHNEQFF
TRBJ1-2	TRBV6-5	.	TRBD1	TGTGCCAGCAGTTACCGGACAGGGGAATATGGCTACACCTTC	CASSYRTGEYGYTF
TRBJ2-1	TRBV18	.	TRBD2	TGTGCCAGCTCACTTAAACAGGCCAGCGGGGGGGCCAGTGAGCAGTTCTTC	CASSLKQASGGASEQFF
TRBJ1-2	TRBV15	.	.	TGTGCCACCAGCAGAGATCCAACCGCCGGGGCTGTCTATGGCTACACCTTC	CATSRDPTAGAVYGYTF
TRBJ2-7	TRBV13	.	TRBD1	TGTGCCAGCAGCGTAAGGGACAGTCCCTCCTACGAGCAGTACTTC	CASSVRDSPSYEQYF
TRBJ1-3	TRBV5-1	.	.	TGCGCCAGCAGTGAAGAGGCGGGGGCTGGAAACACCATATATTTT	CASSEEAGAGNTIYF
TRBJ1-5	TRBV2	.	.	TGTGCCAGCAGTGAAAGCAGGTTCACGAGTCAGCCCCAGCATTTT	CASSESRFTSQPQHF
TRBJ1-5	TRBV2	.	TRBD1	TGTGCCAGCAGTAGGGACAGGCGTGTTTCCTATAGCAATCAGCCCCAGCATTTT	CASSRDRRVSYSNQPQHF
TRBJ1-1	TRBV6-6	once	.	TGTGCCAGCAGTTCCAAAATAAGCACTGAAGCTTTCTTT	CASSSKISTEAFF
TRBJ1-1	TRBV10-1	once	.	TGCGCCAGCAGTCGGGGTCGAGAAGCTTTCTTT	CASSRGREAFF
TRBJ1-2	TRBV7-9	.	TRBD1	TGTGCCAGCAGCTTAGTGTGGTCGACAGGGGATGGCTACACCTTC	CASSLVWSTGDGYTF
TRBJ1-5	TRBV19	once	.	TGTGCCAGTAGTATAGGAAGGAGGGCGGCGGGGAATCAGCCCCAGCATTTT	CASSIGRRAAGNQPQHF
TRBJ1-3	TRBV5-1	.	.	TGCGCCAGCAGCTTGGCCGGGGACTCTGGAAACACCATATATTTT	CASSLAGDSGNTIYF